A single sample gave rise to the 16 T cell receptor beta chains below, sequenced in a study of T-cell memory formation after mild COVID-19. TCRdb itself ran the 5' RACE reads through MiXCR, one entry per CDR3 protein. This table holds fewer than 150,000 distinct CDR3 sequences, about 20% found once. The source material was PBMCs or a T cell subset sorted from them (not recorded which). These receptors were obtained from a man between 18 and 29 years old who had mild COVID-19 (a few samples of this study predate the infection). Cell type and time point are not known.

The sample holds a few counts of this clonotype. The chain recombines TRBV11-2 with TRBJ2-3; D is perhaps TRBD2 (5 bases). The germline V and J ends were trimmed by 3 bases and 0 bases, with 10 bases remaining between them. CDR1 and CDR2 from the germline V gene are SGHAT and FQNNGV. The CDR3 length is 15 residues. The CDR3 DNA reads TGTGCCAGCAGCTTGGCGGGCCGTAGCACAGATACGCAGTATTTT. Protein product: CASSLAGRSTDTQYF.

This clonotype was found a few times. The V and J genes are TRBV6-5 and TRBJ2-1; the D call may be TRBD1 or TRBD2 (5 bases each). CDR3 length: 17 residues. Germline V gene sequence: CDR1 MNHEY, CDR2 SVGAGI. V lost 0 bases and J lost 5, with 17 bases in between. This CDR3 reads CASSYSRSRGRDNEQFF. Written as DNA, the CDR3 is TGTGCCAGCAGTTACTCGAGGTCGAGGGGTCGGGACAATGAGCAGTTCTTC.

This clonotype was counted a single time. This sequence joins TRBV12-3 or TRBV12-4 and TRBJ2-5, with D possibly TRBD2 on 5 matching bases. Trimming pared 3 bases from V and 4 bases from J, leaving 12 bases between. This CDR3 is 14 amino acids long. CDR3 loop: CASSLFPGRETQYF. The CDR3 DNA reads as TGTGCCAGCAGTTTGTTCCCGGGGAGAGAGACCCAGTACTTC.

This clonotype was observed a handful of times. The V call is TRBV9, the J call TRBJ2-7; the match to TRBD1 covers 8 bases. Germline CDR1 is SGDLS and CDR2 is YYNGEE. CDR3 length equals 15 residues. With 3 bases clipped from V and 4 bases from J, the junction kept 9 bases outside the gene matches. The CDR3 reads CASSAGQGPDYEQYF. The DNA of the CDR3 is TGTGCCAGCAGCGCTGGACAGGGTCCTGATTACGAGCAGTACTTC.

The chain carries TRBV4-1 and TRBJ1-6; 8 bases are a match to TRBD1. The CDR3 has 17 amino acids. Germline-derived CDR1 and CDR2 are MGHRA and YSYEKL. V shed 1 base and J 9 bases; nucleotides not matched to a gene: 11. Written as DNA, the CDR3 is TGCGCCAGCAGCCAAGTTTTGGTGACAGGGGAAGGTTCACCCCTCCACTTT. Protein product: CASSQVLVTGEGSPLHF.

This clonotype showed up many times. The chain carries TRBV7-3 and TRBJ2-5, with D perhaps matching TRBD1 or TRBD2 (6 bases each). V lost 1 base, J lost 5 bases, and 14 bases lay in between. CDR3 length: 15 residues. Germline V gene data show CDR1 as SGHTA and CDR2 as FQGTGA. The CDR3 loop is CASSLSGGPRETQYF. CDR3 nucleotide sequence: TGTGCCAGCAGCTTAAGTGGGGGGCCTAGGGAGACCCAGTACTTC.

This clonotype was seen a handful of times. J is TRBJ2-5 and V is TRBV7-6; TRBD1 aligns across 7 bases. With V trimmed by 4 bases and J by 2 bases, 10 bases remained unmatched. CDR3 length: 16 residues. Germline-derived CDR1 and CDR2 are SGHVS and FNYEAQ. CDR3 in DNA: TGTGCCAGCAGCTCGATATACGGGACAGAACAAGAGACCCAGTACTTC. Amino acids: CASSSIYGTEQETQYF.

This clonotype was seen more than once but under ten times. The rearrangement links TRBV4-3 to TRBJ2-7, with D possibly matching TRBD2 (6 bases). This CDR3 spans 13 amino acids. Germline V lookup: CDR1 LGHNA, CDR2 YSLEER. V gave up 4 bases and J gave up 6 bases, with 13 bases separating them. This chain's CDR3 is CASSPGVRGEQYF. CDR3 nucleotides: TGCGCCAGCAGCCCGGGGGTAAGAGGCGAGCAGTACTTC.

The V and J genes are TRBV7-7 and TRBJ2-5, with D hard to call. Germline V CDR1 and CDR2: SSHAT, FNYEAQ (reference sequence). The V and J ends lost 4 bases and 1 base respectively, with 13 bases between them. The CDR3 covers 15 residues. The CDR3 DNA follows: TGTGCCAGCAGCTCCAGATGGTCGGTCCAAGAGACCCAGTACTTC. This translates into CASSSRWSVQETQYF.

This clonotype came up a few times. The CDR3 protein is CASSFETGVEQYF. CDR3 bases: TGTGCCAGCAGTTTCGAGACAGGGGTCGAGCAGTACTTC. This chain connects TRBV12-3 or TRBV12-4 to TRBJ2-7; 8 bases are a match to TRBD1. Trimming removed 3 bases from V and 6 bases from J; junction bases left unmatched: 4. The CDR3 spans 13 residues.

The rearrangement links TRBV7-2 to TRBJ2-4; D remains unclear. Germline V gives CDR1 SGHTA, CDR2 FQGNSA. V was clipped by 1 base and J by 3 bases, with 13 bases between them. The CDR3 is 16 residues long. The chain's CDR3 is CASSLDYTLGKNIQYF. The DNA for the CDR3 is TGTGCCAGCAGCTTAGACTACACTTTGGGCAAAAACATTCAGTACTTC.

This clonotype has just a few counts. This chain joins TRBV4-3 and TRBJ1-1, with D uncertain. The germline CDR1 and CDR2 sequences are LGHNA and YSLEER. The CDR3 is made up of 15 amino acids. Trimming removed 0 bases at V and 4 bases at J, with 12 bases between. CDR3 sequence: CASSQDWVYPTEAFF. CDR3 nucleotide sequence: TGCGCCAGCAGCCAAGATTGGGTCTATCCCACTGAAGCTTTCTTT.

There are a few counts of this clonotype. V gene TRBV12-3 or TRBV12-4 combines with J gene TRBJ2-7, with D tentatively TRBD2 (5 bases). The CDR3 loop spans 12 amino acids. Trimming shortened V by 3 bases and J by 12 bases, and 15 bases separated the two germline ends. The CDR3 spells CASSFGLADSYF. In DNA form, the CDR3 reads TGTGCCAGCAGTTTTGGGCTTGCGGACTCGTACTTC.

In this sample, this clonotype turned up many times. The chain joins TRBV7-9 to TRBJ2-3; D is unclear. Germline-derived CDR1 and CDR2 are SEHNR and FQNEAQ (reference sequence). The V end was cut by 5 bases, the J end by 6 bases, with 9 bases between. The CDR3 is 12 residues long. The CDR3 here is CASSLYKDTQYF. The CDR3 DNA sequence: TGTGCCAGCAGCCTCTACAAGGATACGCAGTATTTT.

The rearrangement uses TRBV9 and TRBJ2-3; D is undetermined. With 0 bases removed from V and 2 bases from J, the gap between germline ends came to 13 bases. CDR1 SGDLS and CDR2 YYNGEE come from the germline V gene. The CDR3 consists of 16 residues. CDR3 protein: CASSVGGVRYTDTQYF. DNA of the CDR3: TGTGCCAGCAGCGTAGGTGGCGTACGGTACACAGATACGCAGTATTTT.

The rearrangement links TRBV4-3 to TRBJ2-3; unclear D gene. Per germline, CDR1 LGHNA and CDR2 YSLEER. V shed 0 bases and J shed 2 bases, with 9 bases lying between them. The CDR3 extends over 15 amino acids. Here the CDR3 reads CASSQEFPNTDTQYF. The CDR3 nucleotides read TGCGCCAGCAGCCAAGAATTCCCGAACACAGATACGCAGTATTTT.